This T cell receptor beta chain was found in a study of T cells in Graves' hyperthyroidism and ophthalmopathy. Study-level points and caveats: Onset of ophthalmopathy came a median 6.5 months after the model predicted it.

RNA transcripts gave rise to amplified TCR beta CDR3 regions. HTBI primers were used for first-round RT-PCR of the TCR CDR3. Via MiXCR, TCRdb re-called the multiplex PCR reads, giving one row per CDR3 protein. Among tens of thousands of distinct CDR3 sequences, approximately 50% were seen once, and the ten largest hold around a third. This clonotype was found many times. Its cognate antigen is unknown. It may be a read error: a sequence one base away is much more abundant. No progression to ophthalmopathy during 18 months of follow-up defined stable disease. Investigators excluded patients with uncontrolled infection, other autoimmune disease, pregnancy or lactation. The TCR was taken from a man younger than 35 with Graves' hyperthyroidism. Material for sequencing was peripheral blood or thyroid tissue (not recorded which).

The CDR3 DNA follows: TGTGCCAGCAGCTTAGGCTGGAACACTGAATCTTTCTTT. Its translation: CASSLGWNTESFF. V gene TRBV11-3 combines with J gene TRBJ1-1; D not resolved. This CDR3 has 13 residues. CDR1 and CDR2 from the germline V gene are SGHNT and YENEEA.